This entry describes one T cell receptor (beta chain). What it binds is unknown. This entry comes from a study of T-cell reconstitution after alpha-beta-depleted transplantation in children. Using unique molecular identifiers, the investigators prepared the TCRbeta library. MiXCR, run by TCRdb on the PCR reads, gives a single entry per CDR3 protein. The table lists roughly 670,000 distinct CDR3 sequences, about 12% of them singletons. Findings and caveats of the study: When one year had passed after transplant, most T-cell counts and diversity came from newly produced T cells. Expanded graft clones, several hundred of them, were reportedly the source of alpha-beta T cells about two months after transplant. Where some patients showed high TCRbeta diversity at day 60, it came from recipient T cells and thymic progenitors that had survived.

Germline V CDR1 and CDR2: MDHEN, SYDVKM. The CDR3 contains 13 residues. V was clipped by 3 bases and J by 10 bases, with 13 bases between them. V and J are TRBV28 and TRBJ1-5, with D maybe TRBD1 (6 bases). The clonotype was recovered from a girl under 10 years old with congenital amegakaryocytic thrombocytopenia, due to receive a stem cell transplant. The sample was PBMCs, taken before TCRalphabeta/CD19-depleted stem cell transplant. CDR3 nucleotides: TGTGCCAGCAGTTTGGGGGGGGGCCGTCCCCAGCATTTT. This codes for CASSLGGGRPQHF.